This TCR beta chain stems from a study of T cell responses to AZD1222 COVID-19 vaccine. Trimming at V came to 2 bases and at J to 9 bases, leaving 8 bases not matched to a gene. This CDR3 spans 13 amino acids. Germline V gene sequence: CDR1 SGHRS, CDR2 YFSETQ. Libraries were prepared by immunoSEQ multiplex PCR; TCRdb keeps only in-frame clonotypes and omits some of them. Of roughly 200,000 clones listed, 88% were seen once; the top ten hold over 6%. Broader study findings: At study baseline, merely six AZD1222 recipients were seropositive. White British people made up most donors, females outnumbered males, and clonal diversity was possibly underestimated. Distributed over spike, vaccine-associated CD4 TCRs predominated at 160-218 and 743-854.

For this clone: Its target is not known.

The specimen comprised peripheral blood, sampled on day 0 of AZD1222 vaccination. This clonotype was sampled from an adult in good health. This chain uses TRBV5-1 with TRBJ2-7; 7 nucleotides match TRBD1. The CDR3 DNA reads TGCGCCAGCAGCTTACGACAGGGCGAGGGGCAGTACTTC. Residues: CASSLRQGEGQYF.